This is a list of T cell receptor beta chains from one sample in a study of blood T cell repertoires in COVID-19. Data came from immunoSEQ multiplex PCR; TCRdb stores just in-frame clones and leaves some out. Of about 320,000 clones listed, roughly 89% were seen once; the top ten hold about 5%. Sequencing used PBMCs or T cells enriched from blood (not recorded which). These TCRs come from a man in his fifties or sixties who had recovered from COVID-19. CDR3s include the opening cysteine and the closing phenylalanine or tryptophan. D genes are given only for firm matches. Not all rows give a size; the values are once, few, many and, for expanded clones, a class.

TRBD2	TRBV24-1	-	TRBJ2-1	CATRASGERSEQFF	TGTGCCACCAGGGCTAGCGGGGAGCGGAGTGAGCAGTTCTTC
-	TRBV5-1	few	TRBJ1-2	CASSSVSGYYGYTF	TGCGCCAGCAGCTCTGTCTCGGGATACTATGGCTACACCTTC
-	TRBV11-2	-	TRBJ2-7	CASSLGLGGDEQYF	TGTGCCAGCAGCTTAGGGCTAGGCGGGGACGAGCAGTACTTC
TRBD2	TRBV24-1	-	TRBJ2-3	CATSSGRGSDTQYF	TGTGCCACCAGCAGCGGGAGAGGATCAGATACGCAGTATTTT
-	TRBV4-1	-	TRBJ1-5	CASSQGQGPSQPQHF	TGCGCCAGCAGCCAAGGGCAGGGGCCAAGTCAGCCCCAGCATTTT
TRBD1	TRBV3-1/TRBV3-2	-	TRBJ1-1	CASRAQGMSTEAFF	TGTGCCAGCAGGGCACAGGGGATGAGCACTGAAGCTTTCTTT
TRBD1	TRBV14	few	TRBJ1-5	CASSQGTGGEQRPQHF	TGTGCCAGCAGCCAAGGAACAGGGGGTGAGCAAAGGCCCCAGCATTTT
-	TRBV18	-	TRBJ2-2	CASSPGAGANTGELFF	TGTGCCAGCTCACCAGGGGCAGGGGCCAACACCGGGGAGCTGTTTTTT
-	TRBV28	-	TRBJ2-3	CASSPGLARKDTQYF	TGTGCCAGCAGTCCGGGGTTAGCAAGGAAAGATACGCAGTATTTT
-	TRBV27	-	TRBJ2-5	CASSFPLGGTQYF	TGTGCCAGCAGTTTCCCACTCGGTGGGACCCAGTACTTC
-	TRBV7-8	once	TRBJ1-5	CASSRVGAPYSNQPQHF	TGTGCCAGCAGCCGAGTAGGGGCTCCTTATAGCAATCAGCCCCAGCATTTT
-	TRBV24-1	-	TRBJ2-5	CATEAHSSGTQYF	TGTGCCACAGAGGCCCATAGCTCTGGGACCCAGTACTTC
-	TRBV6-1	-	TRBJ2-5	CASSERGSEETQYF	TGTGCCAGCAGTGAAAGGGGTAGTGAGGAGACCCAGTACTTC
-	TRBV3-1/TRBV3-2	-	TRBJ2-7	CASRVGPSGEQYF	TGTGCCAGCAGAGTGGGTCCCTCGGGGGAGCAGTACTTC
TRBD1	TRBV24-1	once	TRBJ2-1	CATQRQGVHNEQFF	TGTGCCACCCAGAGACAGGGGGTGCACAATGAGCAGTTCTTC
TRBD1	TRBV9	-	TRBJ1-2	CASSVARQGGYGYTF	TGTGCCAGCAGCGTAGCTCGGCAGGGGGGCTATGGCTACACCTTC
-	TRBV7-9	-	TRBJ1-2	CASSREGLMYGYTF	TGTGCCAGCAGCCGGGAGGGGCTGATGTATGGCTACACCTTC